This T cell receptor beta chain was found in a study of OX40 agonist ivuxolimab in advanced cancers. The sample holds a few counts of this clone. Measured with immunoSEQ multiplex PCR; TCRdb has only the in-frame clones, and not every one. The sample carries over 30,000 clones, 70% to 85% recorded once. The CDR3 contains 16 residues. The germline V gene encodes CDR1 SEHNR and CDR2 FQNEAQ (reference sequence). The junction had 5 bases not matched to a gene; V was cut back by 1 base and J by 4 bases. With autoimmune disease history or systemic immunosuppression, patients were excluded. Sequencing was performed on CD4+ or CD8+ T cells sorted from blood, taken in a trial of the OX40 agonist ivuxolimab. The chain uses TRBV7-9 and TRBJ2-5, with TRBD2 matching over 11 bases. The receptor was derived from an adult with an advanced solid tumor such as melanoma, head and neck, liver or kidney cancer. CDR3 residues: CASSLVLAGAGETQYF. CDR3 DNA: TGTGCCAGCAGCTTAGTACTAGCGGGAGCGGGAGAGACCCAGTACTTC.